This entry lists 19 T cell receptor beta chains sequenced from one sample in a study of Graves' ophthalmopathy and Graves' hyperthyroidism. Using RNA transcripts, the TCR beta CDR3 regions were amplified. A first-round RT-PCR used HTBI primers, followed by a second-round multiplex PCR. TCRdb processed the multiplex PCR reads anew with MiXCR; each CDR3 protein has one entry. The sample carries approximately 160,000 distinct CDR3 sequences, roughly 36% recorded once. The source material was peripheral blood. Every receptor here comes from a man aged 30 to 45 with Graves' ophthalmopathy.

The CDR3 protein is CASSYSSSGDHYEQYF. CDR3 sequence (DNA): TGTGCCAGCAGTTACTCTTCGAGCGGGGATCACTACGAGCAGTACTTC. The chain recombines TRBV6-2 or TRBV6-3 with TRBJ2-7; TRBD2 aligns across 7 bases. Looked up from germline, CDR1 is MNHEY and CDR2 is SVGEGT. The trim removed 0 bases at V and 3 bases at J, leaving 8 bases unmatched. This CDR3 region has 16 residues.

At least ten counts were recorded for this clonotype. The V and J genes are TRBV12-3 or TRBV12-4 and TRBJ1-5; D remains unclear. This CDR3 region has 15 residues. V was trimmed by 5 bases and J by 0 bases, leaving 11 bases between them. Written as DNA, the CDR3 is TGTGCCAGCAGTCTAGGAGGGAATAGCAATCAGCCCCAGCATTTT. Amino acids: CASSLGGNSNQPQHF.

This clonotype has a count of ten or more. V gene TRBV20-1 combines with J gene TRBJ2-5; the D call may be TRBD1 or TRBD2 (5 bases each). The CDR3 totals 14 residues. CDR1 and CDR2 (germline): DFQATT, SNEGSKA (reference sequence). V was clipped by 0 bases and J by 3 bases, with 11 bases between them. CDR3 DNA: TGCAGTGCTAGAGATGGGGACGGTGAAGAGACCCAGTACTTC. It specifies CSARDGDGEETQYF.

V and J are TRBV12-3 or TRBV12-4 and TRBJ2-7; a weak D match, TRBD1 (5 bases). The CDR3 extends over 14 amino acids. V dropped 5 bases and J dropped 0 bases, with 11 bases sitting between them. CDR3 coding DNA: TGTGCCAGCAGTCCGGACATTACCTCCTACGAGCAGTACTTC. Translated: CASSPDITSYEQYF.

The count of this clonotype is one. This chain uses TRBV6-2 or TRBV6-3 with TRBJ2-7; 7 positions match TRBD1. The CDR3 is 15 amino acids. Looked up from germline, CDR1 is MNHEY and CDR2 is SVGEGT. The V and J ends lost 2 bases and 6 bases, in that order; junction bases with no gene match: 10. The CDR3 DNA follows: TGTGCCAGCAGTTACGGCATCCAGACAGGGTTCGAGCAGTACTTC. Protein: CASSYGIQTGFEQYF.

In its sample, this clonotype was seen many times. V usage is TRBV30 and J usage is TRBJ1-1; D unclear. Germline V gives CDR1 GTSNPN, CDR2 SVGIG (reference sequence). Trimming removed 5 bases from V and 4 bases from J, with 11 bases in between. This CDR3 region has 12 residues. CDR3: CAWGIMSTEAFF. DNA of the CDR3: TGTGCCTGGGGTATTATGAGCACTGAAGCTTTCTTT.

This clonotype was observed many times. The gene calls are TRBV18 and TRBJ1-2; D remains ambiguous. The CDR3 spans 14 residues. Trimming pared 2 bases from V and 6 bases from J, leaving 13 bases between. Germline V gene data show CDR1 as KGHSH and CDR2 as LQKENI. The CDR3 here is CASSPAYTSNGYTF. The CDR3 region has the DNA TGTGCCAGCTCACCAGCTTACACATCCAATGGCTACACCTTC. Full variable domain (remainder filled in from reference TRBV18 and TRBJ1-2): NAGVMQNPRHLVRRRGQEARLRCSPMKGHSHVYWYRQLPEEGLKFMVYLQKENIIDESGMPKERFSAEFPKEGPSILRIQQVVRGDSAAYFCASSPAYTSNGYTFGSGTRLTVV.

V gene TRBV29-1 combines with J gene TRBJ2-7, with TRBD1 matching 12 bases. The CDR3 covers 15 residues. Germline trimming cut 2 bases from V and 5 bases from J; bases unmatched to any gene: 7. In germline, CDR1 is SQVTM, CDR2 ANQGSEA. The CDR3 sequence: CSVESGTGGGNEQYF. The DNA of the CDR3 is TGCAGCGTTGAATCCGGGACAGGGGGCGGGAACGAGCAGTACTTC.

This clonotype was counted many times. V is TRBV2 and J is TRBJ1-6; 9 bases agree with TRBD1. Unmatched junction bases numbered 14, after V lost 7 bases and J lost 7 bases. The CDR3 covers 17 residues. Germline V gene data show CDR1 as SNHLY and CDR2 as FYNNEI. In DNA, the CDR3 is TGTGCCAGCACCCCCGGGACAGGGACAGTTTGGAATTCACCCCTCCACTTT. Protein sequence: CASTPGTGTVWNSPLHF. Based on the CDR3 plus reference TRBV2 and TRBJ1-6, the full variable domain is EPEVTQTPSHQVTQMGQEVILRCVPISNHLYFYWYRQILGQKVEFLVSFYNNEISEKSEIFDDQFSVERPDGSNFTLKIRSTKLEDSAMYFCASTPGTGTVWNSPLHFGNGTRLTVT.

In nucleotides, the CDR3 is TGTGCCAGCAGCGCCCCGGGGAATAGTTGGGAAAGAAACATTCAGTACTTC. Residues: CASSAPGNSWERNIQYF. The chain employs TRBV6-2 or TRBV6-3 and TRBJ2-4, with a tentative D call TRBD2 (5 bases). V was shortened by 6 bases and J by 6 bases, with 24 bases between the two germline ends. CDR1 is MNHEY and CDR2 is SVGEGT in the germline V gene. This CDR3 has 17 residues.

This clonotype showed up many times. The chain links TRBV6-2 or TRBV6-3 to TRBJ2-5; no definite D call. The CDR3 covers 13 residues. The V and J ends lost 5 bases and 3 bases respectively, with 10 bases between them. CDR1 is MNHEY, CDR2 SVGEGT, per germline. CDR3 in DNA: TGTGCCAGCAGTACATCACTTAAAGAGACCCAGTACTTC. It is translated as CASSTSLKETQYF.

In its sample, this clonotype was seen many times. V usage is TRBV6-2 or TRBV6-3 and J usage is TRBJ2-7, with 7 bases fitting TRBD2. The CDR3 runs 14 residues. Per the germline V gene, CDR1 is MNHEY and CDR2 is SVGEGT. Unmatched junction bases numbered 8, after V lost 5 bases and J lost 4 bases. The CDR3 DNA reads TGTGCCAGCAGTCAATTGGGGAGGGGATACGAGCAGTACTTC. This gives the protein CASSQLGRGYEQYF.

The gene calls are TRBV30 and TRBJ1-1, with TRBD1 matching 7 bases. The length of the CDR3 is 14 residues. The junction had 13 bases not matched to a gene; V was cut back by 2 bases and J by 10 bases. Germline values: CDR1 GTSNPN, CDR2 SVGIG (reference sequence). CDR3 loop: CAWSQGGSQGRAFF. The CDR3 DNA reads TGTGCCTGGAGTCAGGGAGGGTCACAGGGGAGAGCTTTCTTT.

Comment on this clonotype: The junction and the germline gene differ at one end; a read error may be behind it. This rearrangement joins TRBV12-3 or TRBV12-4 to TRBJ2-5, with TRBD1 matching over 8 bases. The CDR3 is 14 residues long. CDR3 DNA sequence: TGTGCCAGCAGTCTCAGGACAGGGCGAGAGACCCATTACTTC. Translation: CASSLRTGRETHYF.

The V call is TRBV6-2 or TRBV6-3, the J call TRBJ2-7; tentatively, D is TRBD1 (5 bases). The V gene's germline CDR1 is MNHEY and CDR2 SVGEGT. Trimming took 6 bases from V and 1 from J, leaving 13 bases between them. This CDR3 region has 14 residues. The CDR3 coding sequence is TGTGCCAGCAGACCCAAGGCAGGGTCCTACGAGCAGTACTTC. The encoded protein is CASRPKAGSYEQYF.

This clonotype was found many times. The chain carries TRBV24-1 and TRBJ2-7; TRBD1 is a possible D gene (6 bases). V was pared by 5 bases and J by 4 bases, with 17 bases between. Germline CDR1 and CDR2: KGHDR and SFDVKD. The CDR3 contains 15 residues. CDR3 bases: TGTGCCACCAGTGCCCCAGGGACACAGGATTACGAGCAGTACTTC. It translates to CATSAPGTQDYEQYF.

There are many counts of this clonotype. The J gene is TRBJ2-4, the V gene TRBV6-5, with 10 bases matching TRBD2. Trimming took 9 bases from V and 1 from J; bases not matched to a gene: 12. This CDR3 is built from 17 residues. Germline lookup yields CDR1 MNHEY and CDR2 SVGAGI. In DNA, the CDR3 is TGTGCCAGTAAGAGCGGGAGGGCCATCGATGCCAAAAACATTCAGTACTTC. Translated: CASKSGRAIDAKNIQYF.

The chain recombines TRBV6-4 with TRBJ2-5; no definite D call. The CDR3 runs to 16 residues. Germline values: CDR1 MRHNA, CDR2 SNTAGT. V lost 4 bases, J lost 2 bases, and 17 bases lay in between. As DNA, the CDR3 is TGTGCCAGCAGTGCCGTGAGACCCGAGATACAAGAGACCCAGTACTTC. Residues: CASSAVRPEIQETQYF.

This clonotype was detected ten times or more. DNA for the CDR3: TGTGCCAGCAGTGATATAGGGAGCACTGAAGCTTTCTTT. It specifies CASSDIGSTEAFF. V gene TRBV6-1 combines with J gene TRBJ1-1; D remains ambiguous. The germline V gene encodes CDR1 MNHNS and CDR2 SASEGT. The CDR3 consists of 13 residues. Trimming removed 3 bases at V and 4 bases at J, with 9 bases between.